This note documents a single T cell receptor beta chain sequence. Its antigen is unidentified. The data belong to a study of CD8 T cells in Susac syndrome. Negative isolation was used for CD8+ and CD4+ T cells, and FACS enrichment was applied to TEMRA cells. Reverse transcription used about 0.45 to 1 ug RNA and random hexamers. With immunoSEQ multiplex PCR, TCR beta CDR3 was amplified across 54 Vbeta and 13 Jbeta. A single record per CDR3 protein comes from TCRdb applying MiXCR to the immunoSEQ multiplex PCR reads. In the table there are approximately 190,000 distinct CDR3 sequences, over 75% of which are singletons. Regarding the study as a whole: The study recognized that its TCR sequencing and HLA analysis covered a relatively small number of individuals.

The sequence was obtained from a human donor with Susac syndrome. The material sequenced was CD4+ T cells from PBMCs.

The CDR3 reads CASSTAGGPHNEQFF. The CDR3 DNA follows: TGTGCCAGCAGTACAGCGGGAGGGCCACACAATGAGCAGTTCTTC. The chain is built from TRBV28 and TRBJ2-1, with TRBD2 matching over 10 bases. V lost 5 bases, J lost 5 bases, and 6 bases stayed unmatched. CDR1 and CDR2 (germline): MDHEN, SYDVKM. CDR3 length: 15 residues.